This T cell receptor (beta chain) was obtained from a study of cytomegalovirus exposure and HLA in healthy donors. Study-wide results and limits: Versus the roughly 700-donor mean, an Asian-associated ancestry cluster reportedly showed fewer N-insertions in a later analysis. Association of a missense DCLRE1C variant with TCR beta V- and J-gene trimming was reported in a later analysis. Several of the most significant clusters appeared, in a later analysis, to be linked to common viral pathogens.

As regards this clone: Its specificity is not known.

PCR used 60 Vbeta primers and 13 Jbeta primers. Data came from immunoSEQ multiplex PCR; TCRdb stores just in-frame clones and leaves some out. The sample lists approximately 110,000 clones, around 72% occurring once. Sequencing was performed on PBMCs. The receptor was derived from a woman aged 40 to 49 in good health and CMV-seropositive.

In DNA form, the CDR3 reads TGTGCCAGCAGCGTAGTACAGGGAATCACCGGGGAGCTGTTTTTT. This encodes CASSVVQGITGELFF. The chain couples TRBV9 to TRBJ2-2, with D possibly TRBD1 on 6 matching bases. The V end lost 0 bases, the J end lost 4 bases, and 10 bases lay between the germline ends. The CDR3 covers 15 residues. Germline assignment: CDR1 SGDLS and CDR2 YYNGEE.